Listed here are 26 T cell receptor beta chains from one sample, sequenced in a study of radiation and T cells in renal cell carcinoma. Data came from immunoSEQ multiplex PCR; TCRdb stores just in-frame clones and leaves some out. The sample contains 150,000 or so clones, nearly 90% of which appear only once. This sample's time point: baseline pretreatment blood. Treatment specified: 15 Gy SBRT to primary tumor, nephrectomy 4 weeks later. Sequences were derived from blood, sampled from a patient whose treatment included radiotherapy and nephrectomy. Source of these receptors: a woman aged 50 to 65 with renal cell carcinoma.

The CDR3 reads CASSPRDRLSSYEQYF. In DNA form, the CDR3 reads TGTGCCAGCTCACCTAGAGACAGGCTAAGCTCCTACGAGCAGTACTTC. V gene TRBV18 combines with J gene TRBJ2-7; possible D gene TRBD1, 6 bases. Germline CDR1 is KGHSH and CDR2 is LQKENI. The ends were cut back, 3 bases at V and 0 bases at J, with 15 bases in the middle. The CDR3 is made up of 16 amino acids.

The chain uses TRBV10-1 and TRBJ2-7; D is perhaps TRBD1 (5 bases). Germline V gives CDR1 WNHNN, CDR2 SYGVQD (reference sequence). The CDR3 loop spans 15 amino acids. V was trimmed by 2 bases and J by 2 bases, leaving 13 bases between them. CDR3 nucleotide sequence: TGCGCCAGCAGTGAGGGAGCCCTAGGGGCCTACGAGCAGTACTTC. It specifies CASSEGALGAYEQYF.

As regards this clone: The sample has other DNA sequences that encode this CDR3 too. The chain recombines TRBV25-1 with TRBJ2-7; D uncertain. From germline, CDR1 is MGHDK and CDR2 SYGVNS. The V end lost 1 base, the J end lost 3 bases, and 4 bases lay between the germline ends. This CDR3 contains 12 residues. This CDR3 is CASSEFIYEQYF. CDR3 DNA sequence: TGTGCCAGCAGTGAATTTATCTACGAGCAGTACTTC.

V and J are TRBV9 and TRBJ1-1; 9 bases are a match to TRBD1. With 0 bases clipped from V and 3 bases from J, the junction kept 15 bases outside the gene matches. Germline V gives CDR1 SGDLS, CDR2 YYNGEE. This CDR3 has 19 residues. CDR3 sequence (DNA): TGTGCCAGCAGCGTAGACTATAGAACAGGGGGCGCAGTGTACACTGAAGCTTTCTTT. It translates to CASSVDYRTGGAVYTEAFF.

The chain couples TRBV4-2 to TRBJ1-1; weak D call: TRBD1 (5 bases). The CDR3 spans 14 residues. Trimming took 5 bases from V and 1 from J, leaving 11 bases between them. In germline, CDR1 is LGHNA, CDR2 YNFKEQ. The CDR3 nucleotides are TGTGCCAGCAGCTACGATACAGGGAACACTGAAGCTTTCTTT. As protein: CASSYDTGNTEAFF.

CDR3 loop: CASSWTGGRDEQFF. In nucleotides, the CDR3 is TGCGCCAGCAGCTGGACAGGGGGCAGGGATGAGCAGTTCTTC. The chain has TRBV5-1 and TRBJ2-1; TRBD1 aligns across 11 bases. CDR1 is SGHRS and CDR2 is YFSETQ in the germline V gene. V was pared by 3 bases and J by 8 bases, with 4 bases of the junction left unmatched. The CDR3 has 14 residues.

This chain uses TRBV7-2 with TRBJ1-4, with D unresolved. The V end was cut by 6 bases, the J end by 4 bases, with 18 bases between. Per germline, CDR1 SGHTA and CDR2 FQGNSA. The CDR3 is 16 amino acids. CDR3 DNA sequence: TGTGCCAGCAGTTCCCGGGCAGCGACTCTTAATGAAAAACTGTTTTTT. Its translation: CASSSRAATLNEKLFF.

The rearrangement uses TRBV6-1 and TRBJ1-2; 7 positions agree with TRBD1. The CDR3 is 14 residues long. In germline, CDR1 is MNHNS, CDR2 SASEGT. The junction had 7 bases not matched to a gene; V was cut back by 5 bases and J by 4 bases. In DNA form, the CDR3 reads TGTGCCAGCAGTCTTCAGACAGGGACCTATGGCTACACCTTC. Its protein product is CASSLQTGTYGYTF.

V gene TRBV10-1 combines with J gene TRBJ2-5; a weak D match, TRBD1 (6 bases). The CDR3 sequence is 16 residues long. Trimming shortened V by 3 bases and J by 1 base, and 15 bases separated the two germline ends. Germline lookup yields CDR1 WNHNN and CDR2 SYGVQD (reference sequence). The CDR3 region is CASSDGGLGVQETQYF. The CDR3 nucleotides read TGCGCCAGCAGTGATGGGGGCTTGGGGGTCCAAGAGACCCAGTACTTC.

This chain links TRBV19 with TRBJ1-1; no clear D gene. V gave up 6 bases and J gave up 0 bases, with 17 bases separating them. Germline assignment: CDR1 LNHDA and CDR2 SQIVND (reference sequence). The CDR3 has 16 amino acids. The CDR3 loop reads CASSARAGLVNTEAFF. CDR3 nucleotide sequence: TGTGCCAGTAGCGCAAGAGCGGGGTTGGTGAACACTGAAGCTTTCTTT.

This clone was seen a handful of times. The chain is built from TRBV4-1 and TRBJ1-4; D is ambiguous. The germline CDR1 and CDR2 sequences are MGHRA and YSYEKL. Trimming removed 3 bases from V and 8 bases from J, with 7 bases in between. This CDR3 contains 12 residues. The CDR3 region has the DNA TGCGCCAGCAGCCATCCGGAGGAAAAACTGTTTTTT. This codes for CASSHPEEKLFF.

The J gene is TRBJ2-1, the V gene TRBV9; tentatively, D is TRBD2 (5 bases). Germline lookup yields CDR1 SGDLS and CDR2 YYNGEE. The germline V and J ends were trimmed by 0 bases and 10 bases, with 8 bases remaining between them. The CDR3 is made up of 12 amino acids. Written as DNA, the CDR3 is TGTGCCAGCAGCGTAGAGGGCGGGGAGCAGTTCTTC. Its translation is CASSVEGGEQFF.

The V call is TRBV28, the J call TRBJ1-2; 7 bases are shared with TRBD1. V gave up 4 bases and J gave up 4 bases; unmatched junction bases: 6. Germline V gives CDR1 MDHEN, CDR2 SYDVKM. The CDR3 has 14 residues. The CDR3, as DNA: TGTGCCAGCAGTTCGCCGGGACAGCTCTATGGCTACACCTTC. Encoded protein: CASSSPGQLYGYTF.

CDR3 sequence reads: CASKVGASYNEQFF. CDR3 DNA: TGTGCCAGCAAGGTGGGGGCCTCCTACAATGAGCAGTTCTTC. The chain is built from TRBV7-2 and TRBJ2-1, with D perhaps matching TRBD1 (6 bases). The germline gives CDR1 SGHTA, CDR2 FQGNSA. The CDR3 runs 14 residues. V lost 7 bases, J lost 0 bases, and 10 bases lay in between.

V and J are TRBV5-1 and TRBJ2-1; maybe TRBD2 (5 bases). V was clipped by 0 bases and J by 1 base, with 14 bases between them. Germline V gene lookup returns CDR1 SGHRS and CDR2 YFSETQ. The CDR3 covers 17 residues. CDR3 in amino acids: CASSLASGRGSYNEQFF. The CDR3 DNA reads TGCGCCAGCAGCTTGGCGAGCGGACGGGGATCCTACAATGAGCAGTTCTTC.

V usage is TRBV14 and J usage is TRBJ1-2; 9 nucleotides align to TRBD1. There are 16 residues in the CDR3. V was pared by 1 base and J by 6 bases, with 9 bases of the junction left unmatched. Germline CDR1 is SGHDN and CDR2 is FVKESK. The CDR3 loop reads CASSQGGTGKRNGYTF. The CDR3 coding sequence is TGTGCCAGCAGCCAAGGGGGGACAGGGAAACGTAATGGCTACACCTTC.

In nucleotides, the CDR3 is TGTGCCAGCAGTGAACAGCTACAAAAGCAGTTCTTC. Translating gives CASSEQLQKQFF. The chain joins TRBV2 to TRBJ2-1, with D hard to call. The germline CDR1 and CDR2 sequences are SNHLY and FYNNEI. This CDR3 spans 12 amino acids. Trimming cost V 2 bases and J 11 bases, with 10 bases left between them.

This sequence joins TRBV7-9 and TRBJ2-5; a possible D gene is TRBD2 (5 bases). Germline V gives CDR1 SEHNR, CDR2 FQNEAQ (reference sequence). CDR3 length equals 13 residues. V was trimmed by 2 bases and J by 5 bases, leaving 9 bases between them. CDR3 DNA: TGTGCCAGCAGCTTATTGAGGGTGGAGACCCAGTACTTC. This sequence encodes CASSLLRVETQYF.

The chain joins TRBV5-5 to TRBJ2-7; D remains ambiguous. This CDR3 contains 12 residues. Trimming pared 0 bases from V and 6 bases from J, leaving 7 bases between. Germline V gene sequence: CDR1 SGHKS, CDR2 YYEKEE (reference sequence). The CDR3 nucleotides read TGTGCCAGCAGCTTGGTGGGCGGCGAGCAGTACTTC. This sequence encodes CASSLVGGEQYF.

V gene TRBV7-9 combines with J gene TRBJ2-3, with no clear D. Trimming took off 5 bases at V and 6 bases at J, with 9 bases between the two ends. The CDR3 runs to 12 residues. CDR1 and CDR2 (germline): SEHNR, FQNEAQ (reference sequence). CDR3 protein: CASSMGTDTQYF. The CDR3, as DNA: TGTGCCAGCAGCATGGGAACCGATACGCAGTATTTT.

This rearrangement joins TRBV5-8 to TRBJ1-1; D is unresolved. Germline V gives CDR1 SGHTS, CDR2 YDEGEE. The ends were cut back, 0 bases at V and 6 bases at J, with 12 bases in the middle. The CDR3 extends over 14 amino acids. The CDR3 region is CASSLENLGAEAFF. Here the CDR3 DNA reads TGTGCCAGCAGCTTGGAGAACCTCGGGGCTGAAGCTTTCTTT.

The gene calls are TRBV27 and TRBJ2-7; TRBD2 matches at 12 bases. V lost 5 bases, J lost 8 bases, and 10 bases stayed unmatched. From germline, CDR1 is MNHEY and CDR2 SMNVEV (reference sequence). CDR3 size: 15 residues. CDR3 in amino acids: CASSPQTSGGHKQYF. In nucleotides, the CDR3 is TGTGCCAGCAGTCCCCAGACTAGCGGGGGTCATAAGCAGTACTTC.

The DNA of the CDR3 is TGTGCCAGCAGCTCCCCGCGGCTCCGGAGGGGCACCGGGGAGCTGTTTTTT. It encodes CASSSPRLRRGTGELFF. The chain links TRBV7-8 to TRBJ2-2, with a tentative D call TRBD2 (6 bases). V dropped 4 bases and J dropped 4 bases, with 19 bases sitting between them. CDR3 length: 17 residues. Looked up from germline, CDR1 is SGHVS and CDR2 is FQNEAQ.

V is TRBV14 and J is TRBJ2-7; no reliable D call. Trimming pared 4 bases from V and 4 bases from J, leaving 11 bases between. This CDR3 comprises 13 residues. Per germline, CDR1 SGHDN and CDR2 FVKESK. CDR3 loop: CASSPQSRYEQYF. The CDR3 DNA is TGTGCCAGCAGCCCACAGAGTAGGTACGAGCAGTACTTC. Using reference TRBV14 and TRBJ2-7 for the parts outside the CDR3, the full variable domain is EAGVTQFPSHSVIEKGQTVTLRCDPISGHDNLYWYRRVMGKEIKFLLHFVKESKQDESGMPNNRFLAERTGGTYSTLKVQPAELEDSGVYFCASSPQSRYEQYFGPGTRLTVT.

The chain carries TRBV7-9 and TRBJ1-2; D perhaps matches TRBD1 (6 bases). Per the germline V gene, CDR1 is SEHNR and CDR2 is FQNEAQ (reference sequence). The CDR3 sequence is 16 residues long. V gave up 0 bases and J gave up 1 base, with 12 bases separating them. The CDR3 is CASSLATGANNYGYTF. The CDR3 DNA reads TGTGCCAGCAGCTTAGCGACAGGCGCTAATAACTATGGCTACACCTTC.

The J gene is TRBJ2-5, the V gene TRBV2; D gene ambiguous. CDR1 SNHLY and CDR2 FYNNEI come from the germline V gene. The CDR3 extends over 11 amino acids. Trimming shortened V by 3 bases and J by 5 bases, and 4 bases separated the two germline ends. The CDR3 DNA sequence: TGTGCCAGCAGTGATATGGAGACCCAGTACTTC. Its translation is CASSDMETQYF.